A selection of T cell receptor beta chains follows, all from one sample in a study of T cells after yellow fever vaccination. TCRdb recomputed calls from the 5' RACE reads with MiXCR, one row per CDR3 protein. The sample lists under 550,000 distinct CDR3 sequences, 21% occurring once. The sequencing used PBMCs, collected less than 25 days after the first yellow fever vaccination. These TCRs come from a man aged 18 to 30 who received the YFV17D yellow fever vaccine. Both conserved end residues are part of each CDR3. The D gene is left open where the match is weak. Clone sizes are given selectively: once, few, many, or a class where the clone is expanded.

V gene: TRBV7-2; clone size: -; D gene: -; CDR3 protein: CASSFQDGKETQYF
V gene: TRBV4-3; clone size: -; D gene: -; CDR3 protein: CASSQDHLSNSPLHF
V gene: TRBV19; clone size: -; D gene: -; CDR3 protein: CASRGDPNTEAFF
V gene: TRBV6-1; clone size: -; D gene: -; CDR3 protein: CASTPFGGVQETQYF
V gene: TRBV6-5; clone size: many; D gene: -; CDR3 protein: CASSYDRNQPQHF
V gene: TRBV4-3; clone size: -; D gene: -; CDR3 protein: CASSQDGQGRKLFF
V gene: TRBV6-2/TRBV6-3; clone size: few; D gene: TRBD1; CDR3 protein: CASSSPTGRAGELFF
V gene: TRBV20-1; clone size: -; D gene: -; CDR3 protein: CSASRGTYSYEQYF
V gene: TRBV5-6; clone size: -; D gene: -; CDR3 protein: CASSPWTETGELFF
V gene: TRBV10-3; clone size: few; D gene: -; CDR3 protein: CATLSGASDTIYF
V gene: TRBV20-1; clone size: few; D gene: -; CDR3 protein: CSATGPSGTQYF
V gene: TRBV5-5; clone size: -; D gene: -; CDR3 protein: CASSTDRRVMNTEAFF
V gene: TRBV18; clone size: -; D gene: -; CDR3 protein: CASSPLRGPYSGANVLTF
V gene: TRBV4-2; clone size: few; D gene: -; CDR3 protein: CASSQAVGAADTQYF
V gene: TRBV19; clone size: -; D gene: TRBD2; CDR3 protein: CASSKLSGTAQETQYF
V gene: TRBV19; clone size: few; D gene: -; CDR3 protein: CASSDPEGNNEQFF
V gene: TRBV4-1; clone size: many; D gene: -; CDR3 protein: CASSQVASPRSYEQYF
V gene: TRBV28; clone size: -; D gene: -; CDR3 protein: CASTWGEKLFF
V gene: TRBV27; clone size: -; D gene: -; CDR3 protein: CASSPYRDTGELFF
V gene: TRBV24-1; clone size: -; D gene: -; CDR3 protein: CATSEAGPNEKLFF
V gene: TRBV5-1; clone size: -; D gene: -; CDR3 protein: CASSIGKLEGTQYF
V gene: TRBV5-1; clone size: -; D gene: TRBD1; CDR3 protein: CASSQGTGGGNTIYF
V gene: TRBV5-6; clone size: -; D gene: -; CDR3 protein: CASSQGPGSSYNEQFF
V gene: TRBV6-1; clone size: few; D gene: TRBD1; CDR3 protein: CASSRRDRAYEQYF
V gene: TRBV9; clone size: many; D gene: -; CDR3 protein: CASSVAGGVYGYTF
V gene: TRBV28; clone size: -; D gene: -; CDR3 protein: CASSSGSEGSYNEQFF
V gene: TRBV7-2; clone size: once; D gene: -; CDR3 protein: CASSLYKAGANTGELFF
V gene: TRBV7-2; clone size: -; D gene: -; CDR3 protein: CASSLALGDSYNEQFF
V gene: TRBV12-3/TRBV12-4; clone size: -; D gene: -; CDR3 protein: CASSLRLVGAQLYGYTF
V gene: TRBV7-2; clone size: many; D gene: TRBD2; CDR3 protein: CASSLVAGVSSTDTQYF
V gene: TRBV19; clone size: -; D gene: -; CDR3 protein: CASSGQTGLGYTF
V gene: TRBV7-9; clone size: -; D gene: -; CDR3 protein: CASSYDGTGELFF
V gene: TRBV5-1; clone size: few; D gene: TRBD1; CDR3 protein: CASSLGQGVPLNTEAFF
V gene: TRBV2; clone size: few; D gene: -; CDR3 protein: CASTLEGYRTDTQYF
V gene: TRBV5-6; clone size: -; D gene: -; CDR3 protein: CASSLWGTGMVQPQHF
V gene: TRBV6-2/TRBV6-3; clone size: -; D gene: TRBD1; CDR3 protein: CASSYRQGIPAYEQYF